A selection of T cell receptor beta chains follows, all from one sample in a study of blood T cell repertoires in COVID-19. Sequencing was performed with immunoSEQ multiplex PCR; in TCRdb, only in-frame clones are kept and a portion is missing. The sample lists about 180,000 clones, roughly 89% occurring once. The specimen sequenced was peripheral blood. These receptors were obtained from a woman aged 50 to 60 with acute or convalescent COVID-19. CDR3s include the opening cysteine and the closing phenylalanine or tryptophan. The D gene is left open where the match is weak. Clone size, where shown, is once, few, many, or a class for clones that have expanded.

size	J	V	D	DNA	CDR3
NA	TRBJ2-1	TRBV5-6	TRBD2	TGTGCCAGCAGCCCGGGACTAGCGATCTCCTACAATGAGCAGTTCTTC	CASSPGLAISYNEQFF
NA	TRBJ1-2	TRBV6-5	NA	TGTGCCAGCAGACAGGGTTCGGGTGGCTACACCTTC	CASRQGSGGYTF
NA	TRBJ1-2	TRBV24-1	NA	TGTGCCACCAGTGGAACCTCAGGCCCCGGTTGGGGCTACACCTTC	CATSGTSGPGWGYTF
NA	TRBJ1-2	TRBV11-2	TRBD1	TGTGCCAGCAGCTTACGATTTAGGACAGGGAACTATGGCTACACCTTC	CASSLRFRTGNYGYTF
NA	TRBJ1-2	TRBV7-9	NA	TGTGCCAGCAGCTTAGCGCGGCCAAGAGCTAACTATGGCTACACCTTC	CASSLARPRANYGYTF
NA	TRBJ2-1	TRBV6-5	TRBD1	TGTGCCAGCCACCGGGACAGGCTTTACAATGAGCAGTTCTTC	CASHRDRLYNEQFF
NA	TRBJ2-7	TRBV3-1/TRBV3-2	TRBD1	TGTGCCAGCAGCCAGAACGATGACAGGGTCGAGCAGTACTTC	CASSQNDDRVEQYF
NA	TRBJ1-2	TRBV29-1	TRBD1	TGCAGCGTTGTAACAGGGGGGTCGAATAACTATGGCTACACCTTC	CSVVTGGSNNYGYTF
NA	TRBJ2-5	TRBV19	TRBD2	TGTGCCAGTAGACCGGGGGGGGGCCGAGGAGAGACCCAGTACTTC	CASRPGGGRGETQYF
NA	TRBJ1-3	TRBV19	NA	TGTGCCAGTACCGATTCCCAGATATTCTCTGGAAACACCATATATTTT	CASTDSQIFSGNTIYF
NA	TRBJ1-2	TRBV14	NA	TGTGCCAGCAGCCAAGATCCCCATCGAACAGGGCCCTATGGCTACACCTTC	CASSQDPHRTGPYGYTF
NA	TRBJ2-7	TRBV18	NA	TGTGCCAGCTCACCAAGGCAGGGGATAGAAGAGCAGTACTTC	CASSPRQGIEEQYF
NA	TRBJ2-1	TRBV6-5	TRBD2	TGTGCCAGCATGGGAGGGTACAATGAGCAGTTCTTC	CASMGGYNEQFF
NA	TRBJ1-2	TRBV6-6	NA	TGTGCCAGCGGCATGGACTATGGCTACACCTTC	CASGMDYGYTF
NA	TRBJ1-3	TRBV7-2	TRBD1	TGTGCCAGCAGCAGGACAGGGGGCACTGGAAACACCATATATTTT	CASSRTGGTGNTIYF
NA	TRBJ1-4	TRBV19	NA	TGTGCCAGTAGTATTTTCAGGCAGGGGACAACTAATGAAAAACTGTTTTTT	CASSIFRQGTTNEKLFF
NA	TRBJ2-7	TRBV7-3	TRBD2	TGTGCCAGCAGCATACTAGCGGGGGGAACCTACGAGCAGTACTTC	CASSILAGGTYEQYF
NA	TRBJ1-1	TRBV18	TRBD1	TGTGCCAGCTCACCTTGGGACAGGGTCCTAAACACTGAAGCTTTCTTT	CASSPWDRVLNTEAFF
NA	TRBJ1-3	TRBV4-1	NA	TGCGCCAGCAGCCAAGATCAGAGGGTGCTTGGAAACACCATATATTTT	CASSQDQRVLGNTIYF
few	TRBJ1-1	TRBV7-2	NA	TGTGCCAGCAGCACCAGAGGTGCAATCGAAGCTTTCTTT	CASSTRGAIEAFF
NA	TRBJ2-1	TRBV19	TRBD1	TGTGCCAGTAGTATAGCGGGACAGGGCGGGAATGAGCAGTTCTTC	CASSIAGQGGNEQFF
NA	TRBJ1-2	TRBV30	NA	TGTGCGTGTGACAGCGCCTATGGCTACACCTTC	CACDSAYGYTF
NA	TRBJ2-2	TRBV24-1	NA	TGTGCCACCAGTGATCCTAGTTCGAACACCGGGGAGCTGTTTTTT	CATSDPSSNTGELFF
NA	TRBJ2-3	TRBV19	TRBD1	TGTGCCAGTAGTATATTGGGACAGGGAGACCCATCCACAGATACGCAGTATTTT	CASSILGQGDPSTDTQYF
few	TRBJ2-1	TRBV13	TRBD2	TGTGCCAGCAGGAGGAGTAGCGGGGGGCCGAATGAGCAGTTCTTC	CASRRSSGGPNEQFF
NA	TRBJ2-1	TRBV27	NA	TGTGCCAGCAGTCACTACAATGAGCAGTTCTTC	CASSHYNEQFF
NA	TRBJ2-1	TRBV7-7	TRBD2	TGTGCCAGCAGCTTCAGCGGGGGGACCTACAATGAGCAGTTCTTC	CASSFSGGTYNEQFF
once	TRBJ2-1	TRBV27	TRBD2	TGTGCCAGCAGTCCCCTAGCGGGTGTGTACAATGAGCAGTTCTTC	CASSPLAGVYNEQFF
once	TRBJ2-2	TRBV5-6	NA	TGTGCCAGCAGCTTGCCCCTGAACAAGAACACCGGGGAGCTGTTTTTT	CASSLPLNKNTGELFF
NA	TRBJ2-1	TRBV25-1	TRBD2	TGTGCCAGCAGTGAGCGGGAGGGCCATTTCTGGTTCTTC	CASSEREGHFWFF
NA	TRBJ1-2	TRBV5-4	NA	TGTGCCAGCAGCTTTTCAGGGGAGCCCTATGGCTACACCTTC	CASSFSGEPYGYTF
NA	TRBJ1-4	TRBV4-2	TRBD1	TGTGCCAGCAGCCAAATAAGGGGGCCCGAGGAAAAACTGTTTTTT	CASSQIRGPEEKLFF
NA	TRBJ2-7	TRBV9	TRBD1	TGTGCCAGCAGCACTACGGGACAGGGCTACGAGCAGTACTTC	CASSTTGQGYEQYF
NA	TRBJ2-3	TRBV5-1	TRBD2	TGCGCCAGCAGCTACGGACTAGCGGGCACAGATACGCAGTATTTT	CASSYGLAGTDTQYF
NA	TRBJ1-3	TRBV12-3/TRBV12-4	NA	TGTGCCAGCAGTCAAAACACCATATATTTT	CASSQNTIYF
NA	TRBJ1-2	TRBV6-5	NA	TGTGCCAGCAGTTACGCGGCGGCTGGATATGGCTACACCTTC	CASSYAAAGYGYTF
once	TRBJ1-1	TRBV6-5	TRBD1	TGTGCCAGCAGTCGGACAGGCGGTTTTGAAGCTTTCTTT	CASSRTGGFEAFF
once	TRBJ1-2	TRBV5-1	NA	TGCGCCAGCAGCTTGCCGCGGGGCGCTTCTAACTATGGCTACACCTTC	CASSLPRGASNYGYTF
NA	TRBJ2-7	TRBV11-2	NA	TGTGCCAGCAGGCGGGTGGGCAACTCCTACGAGCAGTACTTC	CASRRVGNSYEQYF
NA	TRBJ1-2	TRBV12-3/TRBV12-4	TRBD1	TGTGCCAGCAGACCCGACAGGGTTGGTGGCTACACCTTC	CASRPDRVGGYTF
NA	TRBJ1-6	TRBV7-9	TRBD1	TGTGCCAGCAGCTTCTCGACAGGGGAAGAGTCACCCCTCCACTTT	CASSFSTGEESPLHF
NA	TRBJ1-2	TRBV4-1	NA	TGCGCCAGCAGCCAAGAGCGGGGTTTTTATGGCTACACCTTC	CASSQERGFYGYTF
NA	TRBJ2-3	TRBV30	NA	TGTGCCCGGGCAGGGGTGATGACAGATACGCAGTATTTT	CARAGVMTDTQYF
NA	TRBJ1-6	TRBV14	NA	TGTGCCAGCAGCCAAGTTGGAGGGAAAGGCTCACCCCTCCACTTT	CASSQVGGKGSPLHF
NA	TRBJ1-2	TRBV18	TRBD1	TGTGCCAGCTCACTATACGGGACAGGGGTCGGCTACACCTTC	CASSLYGTGVGYTF
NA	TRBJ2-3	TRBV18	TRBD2	TGTGCCAGCTCACCCCTAGCGGGAGGACGGGATACGCAGTATTTT	CASSPLAGGRDTQYF
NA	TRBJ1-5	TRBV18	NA	TGTGCCAGCTCACCCTACGGGGGCAATCAGCCCCAGCATTTT	CASSPYGGNQPQHF
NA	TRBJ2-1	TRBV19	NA	TGTGCCAGTAAGGCTAGGGGCAACAATGAGCAGTTCTTC	CASKARGNNEQFF
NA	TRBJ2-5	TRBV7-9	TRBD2	TGTGCCAGCAGCTTAGCGCGGGCGGGAGGGCAAGAGACCCAGTACTTC	CASSLARAGGQETQYF
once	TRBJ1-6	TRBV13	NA	TGTGCCAGCAGCCGGGGAAATTCACCCCTCCACTTT	CASSRGNSPLHF